These 29 T cell receptor beta chains were all obtained from the same sample, sequenced in a study of blood T cell repertoires in COVID-19. Profiled with immunoSEQ multiplex PCR; TCRdb holds only in-frame clones, not every one. Among 70,000 or so clones listed, 83% were seen once. Material: peripheral blood. Receptors were obtained from a woman in her fifties or sixties with acute or convalescent COVID-19.

The chain joins TRBV3-1 (or the pseudogene TRBV3-2) to TRBJ2-5; 12 positions match TRBD2. Per germline, CDR1 LGHDT and CDR2 YNNKEL (reference sequence). The CDR3 is made up of 16 amino acids. The J segment lost 5 bases and the V segment lost 1 base, leaving 5 bases of the junction unmatched. In DNA form, the CDR3 reads TGTGCCAGCAGCCAAGCTAGCGGGGGGGCCTGGGAGACCCAGTACTTC. Protein: CASSQASGGAWETQYF.

V and J are TRBV7-7 and TRBJ1-4, with no clear D. The CDR3 covers 15 residues. Trimming removed 1 base from V and 8 bases from J, with 14 bases in between. Germline loops: CDR1 SSHAT, CDR2 FNYEAQ (reference sequence). The CDR3 bases are TGTGCCAGCAGCTTAGGTCGCGGGGTCGGGGAAAAACTGTTTTTT. Its translation: CASSLGRGVGEKLFF.

The chain carries TRBV18 and TRBJ1-4, with a weak D call TRBD1 (6 bases). The length of the CDR3 is 15 residues. Per the germline V gene, CDR1 is KGHSH and CDR2 is LQKENI. Trimming shortened V by 2 bases and J by 5 bases, and 12 bases separated the two germline ends. The CDR3 bases are TGTGCCAGCTCACCAAGGAACAGGGAAAATGAAAAACTGTTTTTT. It encodes CASSPRNRENEKLFF.

The chain uses TRBV3-1 (or the pseudogene TRBV3-2) and TRBJ2-2; D unclear. Germline assignment: CDR1 LGHDT and CDR2 YNNKEL (reference sequence). V was shortened by 4 bases and J by 9 bases, with 12 bases between the two germline ends. This CDR3 has 13 amino acids. As DNA, the CDR3 is TGTGCCAGCAGCCTCCAAGCAACCCGGGAGCTGTTTTTT. Encoded protein: CASSLQATRELFF.

The rearrangement joins TRBV29-1 to TRBJ2-3; no reliable D call. This CDR3 is built from 12 residues. Trimming took 1 base from V and 1 from J, leaving 3 bases between them. Germline CDR1 is SQVTM and CDR2 is ANQGSEA. CDR3 region: CSVEVGTDTQYF. The CDR3 DNA follows: TGCAGCGTTGAAGTCGGCACAGATACGCAGTATTTT.

This chain uses TRBV30 with TRBJ1-2, with D perhaps TRBD1 (6 bases). From germline, CDR1 is GTSNPN and CDR2 SVGIG (reference sequence). Trimming took 4 bases from V and 12 from J, leaving 24 bases between them. The CDR3 length is 14 residues. The CDR3 DNA sequence: TGTGCCTGGAAACGCCGGGGGGCGGTCGCCCACGACACCTTC. This encodes CAWKRRGAVAHDTF. Based on the CDR3 plus reference TRBV30 and TRBJ1-2, the full variable domain is SQTIHQWPATLVQPVGSPLSLECTVEGTSNPNLYWYRQAAGRGLQLLFYSVGIGQISSEVPQNLSASRPQDRQFILSSKKLLLSDSGFYLCAWKRRGAVAHDTFGSGTRLTVV.

Comments on this clone: One end of the junction is discordant with germline, which a read error may explain. The chain employs TRBV5-1 and TRBJ2-3; 7 positions match TRBD1. The CDR3 is made up of 12 amino acids. In germline, CDR1 is SGHRS, CDR2 YFSETQ. CDR3 sequence reads: CASSLGTGTQYF. The CDR3 DNA follows: TGCGCCAGCAGCTTGGGGACAGGTACGCAGTATTTT.

This chain connects TRBV6-5 to TRBJ1-2; D might be TRBD1 (6 bases). The CDR3 length is 11 residues. The germline CDR1 and CDR2 sequences are MNHEY and SVGAGI. The ends were cut back, 5 bases at V and 7 bases at J, with 8 bases in the middle. CDR3 in DNA: TGTGCCAGCAGTAACAGGGTTGGCTACACCTTC. Translating it yields CASSNRVGYTF.

The chain recombines TRBV14 with TRBJ2-3, with 7 bases aligning to TRBD2. With 4 bases clipped from V and 1 base from J, the junction kept 11 bases outside the gene matches. Germline loops: CDR1 SGHDN, CDR2 FVKESK. The CDR3 consists of 17 residues. The CDR3 region has the DNA TGTGCCAGCAGCCGTACCTCAGCGGGGTTGGGCACAGATACGCAGTATTTT. Translated: CASSRTSAGLGTDTQYF.

The CDR3 DNA sequence: TGTGCCAGCAGCTTTACTAGCGGCATCTACAATGAGCAGTTCTTC. Translation: CASSFTSGIYNEQFF. This chain joins TRBV5-6 and TRBJ2-1; 8 bases are a match to TRBD2. V trimming: 2 bases; J trimming: 3 bases; junction bases outside the gene matches: 4. Germline-derived CDR1 and CDR2 are SGHDT and YYEEEE. CDR3 length equals 15 residues.

This clone occurred a few times. The J gene is TRBJ2-2, the V gene TRBV9; tentative D call: TRBD1 (5 bases). This CDR3 has 16 residues. Germline CDR1 SGDLS, CDR2 YYNGEE. Trimming took off 0 bases at V and 4 bases at J, with 13 bases between the two ends. The CDR3 DNA follows: TGTGCCAGCAGCGTAGGGTGGGGTAGGGGCACCGGGGAGCTGTTTTTT. Translated, it gives CASSVGWGRGTGELFF.

A single count supports this clone. V gene TRBV6-6 combines with J gene TRBJ2-5; 10 bases map to TRBD2. Germline CDR1 MNHNY, CDR2 SVGAGI (reference sequence). This CDR3 is built from 15 residues. The V segment lost 2 bases and the J segment 5 bases; nucleotides outside the gene matches: 5. The DNA for the CDR3 is TGTGCCAGCAGTTACATAGCGGGGGGAGTGGAGACCCAGTACTTC. It yields the protein CASSYIAGGVETQYF.

This chain's CDR3 is CASSPPRGLNTEAFF. The DNA for the CDR3 is TGTGCCAGCTCACCACCAAGGGGATTAAACACTGAAGCTTTCTTT. The genes are TRBV18 and TRBJ1-1; TRBD1 is a possible D gene (5 bases). The V gene lost 0 bases and the J gene lost 2 bases, with 10 bases spanning the gap. Germline V lookup: CDR1 KGHSH, CDR2 LQKENI. The CDR3 spans 15 residues.

The chain recombines TRBV29-1 with TRBJ1-1; the D gene is possibly TRBD1 (6 bases). The V end was cut by 1 base, the J end by 4 bases, with 16 bases between. The germline gives CDR1 SQVTM, CDR2 ANQGSEA. The CDR3 has 15 amino acids. CDR3 in amino acids: CSVEAGAFTSTEAFF. The CDR3 nucleotides are TGCAGCGTTGAAGCAGGGGCTTTCACTTCCACTGAAGCTTTCTTT.

This clone has just a few counts. The V call is TRBV4-2, the J call TRBJ1-1; D gene uncertain. The germline gives CDR1 LGHNA, CDR2 YNFKEQ. Trimming removed 0 bases at V and 2 bases at J, with 7 bases between. The CDR3 spans 14 residues. In DNA form, the CDR3 reads TGTGCCAGCAGCCAAGAGTCCAGAAACACTGAAGCTTTCTTT. Translating it yields CASSQESRNTEAFF.

The chain joins TRBV9 to TRBJ1-1, with D possibly matching TRBD1 (6 bases). The germline CDR1 and CDR2 sequences are SGDLS and YYNGEE. The germline V and J ends were trimmed by 3 bases and 0 bases, with 12 bases remaining between them. The CDR3 is 15 amino acids. Here the CDR3 reads CASSGPGGLNTEAFF. The CDR3 bases are TGTGCCAGCAGCGGGCCGGGGGGCTTGAACACTGAAGCTTTCTTT.

V usage is TRBV10-1 and J usage is TRBJ1-5; possible D gene TRBD1, 6 bases. Germline-derived CDR1 and CDR2 are WNHNN and SYGVQD (reference sequence). V gave up 0 bases and J gave up 6 bases, with 6 bases separating them. The CDR3 spans 13 residues. CDR3 bases: TGCGCCAGCAGTGAGTCACAGGGTCAGCCCCAGCATTTT. Its protein is CASSESQGQPQHF.

V is TRBV12-3 or TRBV12-4 and J is TRBJ2-2, with D perhaps TRBD1 (5 bases). Trimming took 8 bases from V and 4 from J, leaving 11 bases between them. The CDR3 length is 13 residues. The CDR3 is CASSDSPTGELFF. The DNA for the CDR3 is TGTGCCAGCTCAGACAGTCCCACCGGGGAGCTGTTTTTT.

This chain connects TRBV9 to TRBJ1-1; 9 positions match TRBD1. V shed 1 base, J shed 4 bases, and the junction held 5 bases outside the gene matches. The CDR3 covers 15 residues. The V gene's germline CDR1 is SGDLS and CDR2 YYNGEE. The DNA for the CDR3 is TGTGCCAGCAGCGTACTTGCGGGACAGGGCACTGAAGCTTTCTTT. Amino acids: CASSVLAGQGTEAFF.

The chain combines TRBV19 with TRBJ2-2; tentative D call: TRBD1 (5 bases). This CDR3 has 14 residues. In germline, CDR1 is LNHDA, CDR2 SQIVND (reference sequence). V was pared by 2 bases and J by 6 bases, with 10 bases between. DNA of the CDR3: TGTGCCAGTAGTATACAGGGTCGTTCCGGGGAGCTGTTTTTT. This gives the protein CASSIQGRSGELFF.

The chain links TRBV30 to TRBJ2-7; maybe TRBD1 (6 bases). The length of the CDR3 is 15 residues. V lost 2 bases and J 0 bases, leaving 14 bases between the germline ends. Germline CDR1 and CDR2: GTSNPN and SVGIG (reference sequence). CDR3 DNA: TGTGCCTGGAGTCTAGGGACATCGAACTCCTACGAGCAGTACTTC. Translation: CAWSLGTSNSYEQYF.

V and J are TRBV10-3 and TRBJ2-2; D uncertain. The germline V and J ends were trimmed by 4 bases and 7 bases, with 4 bases remaining between them. Looked up from germline, CDR1 is ENHRY and CDR2 is SYGVKD. The CDR3 totals 11 residues. The DNA for the CDR3 is TGTGCCATCAGTGCAAACGGGGAGCTGTTTTTT. Translation gives CAISANGELFF.

The gene calls are TRBV6-5 and TRBJ2-3; D gene unclear. This CDR3 spans 14 amino acids. CDR1 and CDR2 from the germline V gene are MNHEY and SVGAGI. V lost 7 bases and J lost 2, with 13 bases in between. In DNA, the CDR3 is TGTGCCAGCACCTCGAGCGCCGACACAGATACGCAGTATTTT. It translates to CASTSSADTDTQYF.

The CDR3 reads CASLTSGGVSDTQYF. The DNA of the CDR3 is TGTGCCAGCCTTACTAGCGGGGGGGTTTCGGATACGCAGTATTTT. The chain employs TRBV25-1 and TRBJ2-3, with TRBD2 matching 13 bases. The V and J ends lost 8 bases and 6 bases, in that order; junction bases with no gene match: 8. This CDR3 comprises 15 residues. Looked up from germline, CDR1 is MGHDK and CDR2 is SYGVNS.

The V call is TRBV24-1, the J call TRBJ1-1; 9 nucleotides line up with TRBD1. J lost 4 bases, V lost 3 bases, and 5 bases had no gene match. Germline CDR1 reads KGHDR; CDR2 reads SFDVKD. This CDR3 has 15 amino acids. CDR3 residues: CATSDPDRGVTEAFF. For the CDR3, the DNA is TGTGCCACCAGTGATCCGGACAGGGGAGTCACTGAAGCTTTCTTT.

The chain recombines TRBV23-1 with TRBJ1-5, with 8 bases aligning to TRBD1. TRBV23-1 is sorted into the ORF group, with uncertain function. V shed 0 bases, J shed 3 bases, and the junction held 19 bases outside the gene matches. The CDR3 has 21 amino acids. The CDR3 spells CASSQSHRDRTREVFNQPQHF. Written as DNA, the CDR3 is TGCGCCAGCAGTCAATCGCATCGGGACAGGACCCGGGAAGTGTTCAATCAGCCCCAGCATTTT.

The chain carries TRBV6-1 and TRBJ2-3; tentatively, D is TRBD1 (5 bases). The CDR3 contains 15 residues. Germline values: CDR1 MNHNS, CDR2 SASEGT. Trimming shortened V by 3 bases and J by 5 bases, and 15 bases separated the two germline ends. DNA of the CDR3: TGTGCCAGCAGTGACCCAGACAGTAAGCGAGATACGCAGTATTTT. It yields the protein CASSDPDSKRDTQYF.

This chain connects TRBV9 to TRBJ2-3, with D possibly matching TRBD1 (5 bases). CDR1 SGDLS and CDR2 YYNGEE come from the germline V gene. Trimming removed 4 bases at V and 2 bases at J, with 11 bases between. The CDR3 extends over 14 amino acids. The CDR3 spells CASSTRTNTDTQYF. The CDR3, as DNA: TGTGCCAGCAGCACCCGGACAAACACAGATACGCAGTATTTT.

The chain couples TRBV19 to TRBJ1-2; 7 bases fit TRBD1. The CDR3 length is 12 residues. Germline V CDR1 and CDR2: LNHDA, SQIVND (reference sequence). V lost 11 bases, J lost 6 bases, and 9 bases stayed unmatched. CDR3: CAASEGADGYTF. Written as DNA, the CDR3 is TGTGCCGCATCAGAGGGGGCCGATGGCTACACCTTC.